Below, 25 T cell receptor beta chains from the same sample are listed, as sequenced in a study of T cells in Graves' hyperthyroidism and ophthalmopathy. Amplification of TCR beta CDR3 regions was performed using RNA transcripts as template. HTBI primers were used for first-round RT-PCR of the TCR CDR3. MiXCR, applied by TCRdb to the multiplex PCR reads, yields one record per CDR3 protein. Of about 290,000 distinct CDR3 sequences detected, roughly 15% appear once; the ten largest clones hold 30%. Input material: blood. These TCRs come from a woman aged 45-59 years with Graves' hyperthyroidism that later progressed to Graves' ophthalmopathy.

This clonotype was counted only a few times. J is TRBJ2-2 and V is TRBV7-3, with D hard to call. The germline CDR1 and CDR2 sequences are SGHTA and FQGTGA. Trimming shortened V by 6 bases and J by 4 bases, and 9 bases separated the two germline ends. The CDR3 length is 13 residues. This CDR3 is CASSRAPTGELFF. CDR3 nucleotides: TGTGCCAGCAGTCGAGCTCCCACCGGGGAGCTGTTTTTT.

The chain has TRBV9 and TRBJ2-4; no reliable D call. Per the germline V gene, CDR1 is SGDLS and CDR2 is YYNGEE. Trimming shortened V by 4 bases and J by 0 bases, and 11 bases separated the two germline ends. The CDR3 extends over 15 amino acids. The CDR3 protein is CASSSGPIAKNIQYF. Here the CDR3 DNA reads TGTGCCAGCAGCAGTGGGCCGATAGCCAAAAACATTCAGTACTTC.

The chain combines TRBV7-2 with TRBJ2-5; 13 nucleotides line up with TRBD2. V was clipped by 5 bases and J by 5 bases; unmatched bases: 11. Looked up from germline, CDR1 is SGHTA and CDR2 is FQGNSA. This CDR3 has 17 residues. The CDR3: CASSPQIRLAGGETQYF. The CDR3 DNA reads TGTGCCAGCAGCCCACAGATAAGACTAGCGGGGGGTGAGACCCAGTACTTC. The full variable domain, completed using reference TRBV7-2 and TRBJ2-5, is GAGVSQSPSNKVTEKGKDVELRCDPISGHTALYWYRQSLGQGLEFLIYFQGNSAPDKSGLPSDRFSAERTGGSVSTLTIQRTQQEDSAVYLCASSPQIRLAGGETQYFGPGTRLLVL.

This clonotype was observed a single time. With a much larger clone just one base away, this may be a read error. The V gene is TRBV2, the J gene TRBJ2-7, with TRBD1 identical over 7 bases. The germline V gene encodes CDR1 SNHLY and CDR2 FYNNEI. The CDR3 runs to 15 residues. DNA for the CDR3: TGTGCCAGCCCCTGGGGACAGAAAAGCTCCTACGAGCAGCACTTC. It specifies CASPWGQKSSYEQHF. Drawing the rest from reference TRBV2 and TRBJ2-7, the complete variable domain is EPEVTQTPSHQVTQMGQEVILRCVPISNHLYFYWYRQILGQKVEFLVSFYNNEISEKSEIFDDQFSVERPDGSNFTLKIRSTKLEDSAMYFCASPWGQKSSYEQHFGPGTRLTVT.

This clonotype was counted ten times or more. This sequence joins TRBV6-2 or TRBV6-3 and TRBJ2-1; 12 nucleotides align to TRBD2. The germline V gene has CDR1 MNHEY and CDR2 SVGEGT. The CDR3 is made up of 15 amino acids. Trimming took 4 bases from V and 9 from J; bases not matched to a gene: 7. The CDR3 DNA sequence: TGTGCCAGCAGTTCCCACTTGACTAGCGGGGGTGAGCAGTTCTTC. Translating gives CASSSHLTSGGEQFF.

The table lists this clonotype with many counts. This chain connects TRBV11-2 to TRBJ1-1; D is undetermined. Germline CDR1 SGHAT, CDR2 FQNNGV. With 0 bases removed from V and 5 bases from J, the gap between germline ends came to 19 bases. The CDR3 has 17 residues. CDR3 coding DNA: TGTGCCAGCAGCTTAGAGAGCCGACTATGGACGCAAACTGAAGCTTTCTTT. This sequence encodes CASSLESRLWTQTEAFF.

This clonotype was picked up a small number of times. J is TRBJ2-3 and V is TRBV19; D not certain. Germline assignment: CDR1 LNHDA and CDR2 SQIVND (reference sequence). The CDR3 covers 16 residues. The V end was cut by 5 bases, the J end by 0 bases, with 15 bases between. CDR3 coding DNA: TGTGCCAGTAGTCCCCGTGGTCAATCTAGCACAGATACGCAGTATTTT. Residues: CASSPRGQSSTDTQYF.

This clonotype was seen repeatedly, ten times or more. The chain joins TRBV6-1 to TRBJ2-3; 13 bases map to TRBD2. Trimming at V came to 4 bases and at J to 2 bases, leaving 3 bases not matched to a gene. Per the germline V gene, CDR1 is MNHNS and CDR2 is SASEGT. The CDR3 has 16 amino acids. CDR3 DNA: TGTGCCAGCAGTGGGACTAGCGGGAGCCCCACAGATACGCAGTATTTT. Translating gives CASSGTSGSPTDTQYF.

This clonotype was seen at least ten times. This chain uses TRBV30 with TRBJ1-1; tentatively, D is TRBD1 (6 bases). CDR3 size: 13 residues. Germline assignment: CDR1 GTSNPN and CDR2 SVGIG (reference sequence). Trimming took 1 base from V and 4 from J, leaving 10 bases between them. The CDR3 sequence is CAWSGRGPTEAFF. DNA of the CDR3: TGTGCCTGGAGTGGACGGGGGCCCACTGAAGCTTTCTTT. Looking up the rest from reference TRBV30 and TRBJ1-1 gives the full variable domain: SQTIHQWPATLVQPVGSPLSLECTVEGTSNPNLYWYRQAAGRGLQLLFYSVGIGQISSEVPQNLSASRPQDRQFILSSKKLLLSDSGFYLCAWSGRGPTEAFFGQGTRLTVV.

This chain uses TRBV25-1 with TRBJ2-2, with 9 nucleotides matching TRBD1. The V segment lost 8 bases and the J segment 3 bases; nucleotides outside the gene matches: 7. The CDR3 has 15 amino acids. The germline V gene has CDR1 MGHDK and CDR2 SYGVNS. CDR3 DNA: TGTGCCAGCTGCTCCGGGACAGGGTACACCGGGGAGCTGTTTTTT. It specifies CASCSGTGYTGELFF. The full variable domain, with the rest looked up from reference TRBV25-1 and TRBJ2-2, is EADIYQTPRYLVIGTGKKITLECSQTMGHDKMYWYQQDPGMELHLIHYSYGVNSTEKGDLSSESTVSRIRTEHFPLTLESARPSHTSQYLCASCSGTGYTGELFFGEGSRLTVL.

In this sample, this clonotype turned up a few times. The rearrangement uses TRBV15 and TRBJ1-4; a weak D match, TRBD1 (5 bases). V lost 9 bases, J lost 5 bases, and 13 bases lay in between. CDR3 length equals 13 residues. Per germline, CDR1 LNHNV and CDR2 YYDKDF (reference sequence). CDR3 amino acids: CATGYNRNEKLFF. CDR3 in DNA: TGTGCCACAGGGTACAACAGGAATGAAAAACTGTTTTTT. Using reference TRBV15 and TRBJ1-4 for the parts outside the CDR3, the full variable domain is DAMVIQNPRYQVTQFGKPVTLSCSQTLNHNVMYWYQQKSSQAPKLLFHYYDKDFNNEADTPDNFQSRRPNTSFCFLDIRSPGLGDTAMYLCATGYNRNEKLFFGSGTQLSVL.

There are many counts of this clonotype. The chain uses TRBV28 and TRBJ1-5; D gene ambiguous. Germline values: CDR1 MDHEN, CDR2 SYDVKM. There are 16 residues in the CDR3. V was clipped by 6 bases and J by 5 bases, with 20 bases between them. CDR3 DNA: TGTGCCAGCAGCCTCTTGGGAGGGAAAGACGATCAGCCCCAGCATTTT. Translation: CASSLLGGKDDQPQHF.

This clonotype has a count of ten or more. The rearrangement uses TRBV25-1 and TRBJ2-3, with D unclear. Between the trimmed V and J ends, which lost 3 bases and 2 bases, there was a span of 12 bases. This CDR3 contains 15 residues. The germline V gene encodes CDR1 MGHDK and CDR2 SYGVNS. CDR3 amino acids: CASSDLGIDTDTQYF. The CDR3 DNA reads as TGTGCCAGCAGTGATCTAGGGATTGACACAGATACGCAGTATTTT.

There are many counts of this clonotype. The CDR3 DNA reads TGTGCCAGCTCACCTCGGACAGGGCCATCCTACAATGAGCAGTTCTTC. Its protein is CASSPRTGPSYNEQFF. The V and J genes are TRBV18 and TRBJ2-1; 8 bases match TRBD1. Trimming removed 3 bases from V and 1 base from J; junction bases left unmatched: 5. Germline CDR1 is KGHSH and CDR2 is LQKENI. There are 16 residues in the CDR3.

The chain has TRBV20-1 and TRBJ2-3; D may be TRBD2 (5 bases). Germline CDR1 DFQATT, CDR2 SNEGSKA (reference sequence). The germline V and J ends were trimmed by 4 bases and 2 bases, with 19 bases remaining between them. CDR3 length: 16 amino acids. CDR3 nucleotide sequence: TGCAGTGCTACACTAGAAAGTGCGGATTCCACAGATACGCAGTATTTT. This encodes CSATLESADSTDTQYF.

This clonotype was counted at least ten times. The gene calls are TRBV5-1 and TRBJ1-2; a weak D match, TRBD1 (5 bases). The CDR3 is 15 amino acids. V was trimmed by 1 base and J by 8 bases, leaving 18 bases between them. Looked up from germline, CDR1 is SGHRS and CDR2 is YFSETQ. The DNA of the CDR3 is TGCGCCAGCAGCTTGTATACAGGCGGGGTCGAAGGCTACACCTTC. Encoded protein: CASSLYTGGVEGYTF.

This clonotype came up many times. The rearrangement uses TRBV18 and TRBJ2-1; TRBD2 matches at 10 bases. CDR3 length: 15 residues. Trimming took 5 bases from V and 6 from J; bases not matched to a gene: 7. Germline V gene sequence: CDR1 KGHSH, CDR2 LQKENI. CDR3 residues: CASSAPGLASNEQFF. The CDR3 DNA reads as TGTGCCAGCTCAGCGCCGGGACTAGCGAGCAATGAGCAGTTCTTC.

This clonotype has a count of ten or more. The chain recombines TRBV6-1 with TRBJ2-7; D perhaps matches TRBD1 (6 bases). This CDR3 spans 12 amino acids. V was pared by 7 bases and J by 3 bases, with 10 bases between. In germline, CDR1 is MNHNS, CDR2 SASEGT. CDR3 coding DNA: TGTGCCAGCAAACAGGGTAGCTACGAGCAGTACTTC. It is translated as CASKQGSYEQYF.

This clonotype was seen a few times. The J gene is TRBJ1-2, the V gene TRBV28; D not certain. There are 13 residues in the CDR3. Germline CDR1 and CDR2: MDHEN and SYDVKM. V lost 7 bases to trimming and J lost 1 base, with 10 bases between them. CDR3 region: CASTIGGNYGYTF. The DNA of the CDR3 is TGTGCCAGCACCATCGGAGGTAACTATGGCTACACCTTC.

This clonotype was counted at least ten times. The rearrangement joins TRBV18 to TRBJ2-7; perhaps TRBD1 as D (6 bases). The germline CDR1 and CDR2 sequences are KGHSH and LQKENI. The CDR3 covers 15 residues. V lost 0 bases, J lost 3 bases, and 12 bases lay in between. CDR3 protein: CASSPPRAGDYEQYF. In nucleotides, the CDR3 is TGTGCCAGCTCACCACCGAGGGCAGGGGACTACGAGCAGTACTTC.

The chain has TRBV28 and TRBJ2-5, with TRBD2 matching over 13 bases. This CDR3 is 16 amino acids long. CDR1 and CDR2 (germline): MDHEN, SYDVKM. Losses at the gene ends were 5 bases for V and 5 bases for J; bases not matched to a gene: 8. CDR3 residues: CASSPGLAGPVETQYF. The CDR3 DNA reads TGTGCCAGCAGTCCGGGACTAGCGGGACCGGTGGAGACCCAGTACTTC. Complete variable domain (other parts from reference TRBV28 and TRBJ2-5): DVKVTQSSRYLVKRTGEKVFLECVQDMDHENMFWYRQDPGLGLRLIYFSYDVKMKEKGDIPEGYSVSREKKERFSLILESASTNQTSMYLCASSPGLAGPVETQYFGPGTRLLVL.

The chain recombines TRBV24-1 with TRBJ2-7; 10 positions agree with TRBD1. The CDR3 runs to 16 residues. CDR1 is KGHDR, CDR2 SFDVKD, per germline. With V trimmed by 3 bases and J by 5 bases, 9 bases remained unmatched. DNA of the CDR3: TGTGCCACCAGTGATCTTCCCGGGACAGGGGAAAACGAGCAGTACTTC. Translating gives CATSDLPGTGENEQYF.

This clonotype has just a few counts. The gene calls are TRBV20-1 and TRBJ1-6; 8 bases match TRBD1. Germline CDR1 and CDR2: DFQATT and SNEGSKA (reference sequence). The CDR3 contains 17 residues. V shed 2 bases, J shed 7 bases, and the junction held 13 bases outside the gene matches. The CDR3 bases are TGCAGTGCTAGAACGGCCCCCCGGACAGGGCCCAATTCACCCCTCCACTTT. Translated, it gives CSARTAPRTGPNSPLHF.

This clonotype was counted between two and nine times. The chain has TRBV10-3 and TRBJ1-4; 8 bases align to TRBD1. The ends lost 4 bases at V and 10 bases at J; junction bases unmatched: 8. CDR3 length: 14 amino acids. The germline CDR1 and CDR2 sequences are ENHRY and SYGVKD. CDR3 sequence: CAISATGGEGKLFF. CDR3 DNA: TGTGCCATCAGTGCTACAGGGGGTGAAGGAAAACTGTTTTTT.

The table lists this clonotype with many counts. This chain joins TRBV20-1 and TRBJ2-1; 13 nucleotides align to TRBD2. J was trimmed by 5 bases and V by 5 bases; bases with no gene match: 12. From germline, CDR1 is DFQATT and CDR2 SNEGSKA (reference sequence). The CDR3 sequence is 17 residues long. CDR3 DNA sequence: TGCAGTGCTCCCCAGACTAGCGGGAGGCACTCGAACAATGAGCAGTTCTTC. It translates to CSAPQTSGRHSNNEQFF.